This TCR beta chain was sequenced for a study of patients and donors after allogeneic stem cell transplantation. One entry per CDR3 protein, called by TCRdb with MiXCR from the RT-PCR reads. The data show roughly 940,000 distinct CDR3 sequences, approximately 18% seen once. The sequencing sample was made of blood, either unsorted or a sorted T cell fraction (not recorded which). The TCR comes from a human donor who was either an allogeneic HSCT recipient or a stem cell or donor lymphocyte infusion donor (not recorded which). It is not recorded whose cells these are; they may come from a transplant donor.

The CDR3 DNA sequence: TGTGCCAGCAGACTCTCAGGACGCTATGGCTACACCTTC. Protein product: CASRLSGRYGYTF. The chain couples TRBV11-2 to TRBJ1-2; D unclear. The CDR3 has 13 residues. Germline loops: CDR1 SGHAT, CDR2 FQNNGV. Trimming cost V 6 bases and J 4 bases, with 12 bases left between them.